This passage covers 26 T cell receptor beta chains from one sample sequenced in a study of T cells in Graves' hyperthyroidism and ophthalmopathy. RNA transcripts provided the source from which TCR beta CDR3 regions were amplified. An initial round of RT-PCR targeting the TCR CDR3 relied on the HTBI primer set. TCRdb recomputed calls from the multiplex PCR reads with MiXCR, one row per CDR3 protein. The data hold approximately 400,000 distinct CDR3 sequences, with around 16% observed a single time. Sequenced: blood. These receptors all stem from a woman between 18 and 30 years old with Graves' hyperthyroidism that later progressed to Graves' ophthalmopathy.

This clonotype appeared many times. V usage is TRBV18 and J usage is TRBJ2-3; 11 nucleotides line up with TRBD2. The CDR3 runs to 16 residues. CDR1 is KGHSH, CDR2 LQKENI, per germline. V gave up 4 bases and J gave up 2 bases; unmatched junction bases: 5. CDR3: CASSRPTSGNTDTQYF. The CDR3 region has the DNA TGTGCCAGCTCACGTCCGACTAGCGGGAACACAGATACGCAGTATTTT.

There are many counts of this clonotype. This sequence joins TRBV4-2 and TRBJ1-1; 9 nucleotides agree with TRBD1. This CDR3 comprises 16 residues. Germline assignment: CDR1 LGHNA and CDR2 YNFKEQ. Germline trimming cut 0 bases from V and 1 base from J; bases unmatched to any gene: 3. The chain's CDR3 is CASSQEQTGGNTEAFF. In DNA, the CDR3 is TGTGCCAGCAGCCAAGAACAGACAGGGGGGAACACTGAAGCTTTCTTT.

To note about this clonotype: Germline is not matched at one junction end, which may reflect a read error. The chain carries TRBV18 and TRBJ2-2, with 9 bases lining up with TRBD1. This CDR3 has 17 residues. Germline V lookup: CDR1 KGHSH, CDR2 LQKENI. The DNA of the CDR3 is TGTGTCAGCTCACCGCTCAGGGACAGGGCCCACACCGGGGAGCTGTTTTTT. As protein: CVSSPLRDRAHTGELFF.

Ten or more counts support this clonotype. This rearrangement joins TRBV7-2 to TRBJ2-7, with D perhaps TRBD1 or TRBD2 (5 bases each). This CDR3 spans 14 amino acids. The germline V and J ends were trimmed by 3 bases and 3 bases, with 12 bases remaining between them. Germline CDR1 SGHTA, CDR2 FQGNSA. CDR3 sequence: CASSFQGASYEQYF. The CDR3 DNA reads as TGTGCCAGCAGCTTCCAGGGAGCCAGCTACGAGCAGTACTTC.

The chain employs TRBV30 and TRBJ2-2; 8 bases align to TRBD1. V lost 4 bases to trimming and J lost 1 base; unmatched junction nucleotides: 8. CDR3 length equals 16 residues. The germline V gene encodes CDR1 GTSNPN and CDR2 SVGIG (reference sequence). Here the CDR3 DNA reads TGTGCCTGGACCCACACCGGGACAGGGAACACCGGGGAGCTGTTTTTT. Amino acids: CAWTHTGTGNTGELFF.

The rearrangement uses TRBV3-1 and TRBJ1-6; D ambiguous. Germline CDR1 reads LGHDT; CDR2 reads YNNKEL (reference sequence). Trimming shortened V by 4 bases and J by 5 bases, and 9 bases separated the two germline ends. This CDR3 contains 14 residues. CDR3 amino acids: CASSRDYHNSPLHF. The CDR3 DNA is TGTGCCAGCAGCCGAGACTACCATAATTCACCCCTCCACTTT.

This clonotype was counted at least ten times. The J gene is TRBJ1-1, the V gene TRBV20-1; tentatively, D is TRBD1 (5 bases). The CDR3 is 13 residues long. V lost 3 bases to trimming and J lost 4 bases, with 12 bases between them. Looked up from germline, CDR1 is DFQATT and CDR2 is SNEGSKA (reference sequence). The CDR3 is CSASPGPGTEAFF. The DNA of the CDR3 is TGCAGTGCTAGTCCAGGGCCTGGCACTGAAGCTTTCTTT.

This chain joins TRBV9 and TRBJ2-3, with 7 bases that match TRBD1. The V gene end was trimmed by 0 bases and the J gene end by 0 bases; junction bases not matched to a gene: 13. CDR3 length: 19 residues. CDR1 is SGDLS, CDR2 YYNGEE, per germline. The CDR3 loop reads CASSVDPSRTGSSTDTQYF. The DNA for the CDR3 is TGTGCCAGCAGCGTAGACCCCTCTAGGACAGGTTCTAGCACAGATACGCAGTATTTT.

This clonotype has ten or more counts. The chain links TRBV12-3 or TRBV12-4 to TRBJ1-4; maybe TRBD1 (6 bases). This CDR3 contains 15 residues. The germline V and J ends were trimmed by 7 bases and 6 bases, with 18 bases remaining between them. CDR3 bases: TGTGCCAGCACCAGACGGAACTCAGGGGATGAAAAACTGTTTTTT. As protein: CASTRRNSGDEKLFF.

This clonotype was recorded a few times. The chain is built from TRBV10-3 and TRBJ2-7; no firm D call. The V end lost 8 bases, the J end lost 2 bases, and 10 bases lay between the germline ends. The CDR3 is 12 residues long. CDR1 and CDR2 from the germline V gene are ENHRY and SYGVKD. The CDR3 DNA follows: TGTGCCATCCAGGTAGGGCCCTACGAGCAGTACTTC. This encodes CAIQVGPYEQYF.

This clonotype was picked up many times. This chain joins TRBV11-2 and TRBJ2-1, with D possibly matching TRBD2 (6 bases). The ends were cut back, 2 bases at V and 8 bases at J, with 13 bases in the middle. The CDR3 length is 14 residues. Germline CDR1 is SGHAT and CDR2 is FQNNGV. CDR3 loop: CASSLFTSIDEQFF. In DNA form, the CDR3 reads TGTGCCAGCAGCTTATTTACTAGCATAGATGAGCAGTTCTTC.

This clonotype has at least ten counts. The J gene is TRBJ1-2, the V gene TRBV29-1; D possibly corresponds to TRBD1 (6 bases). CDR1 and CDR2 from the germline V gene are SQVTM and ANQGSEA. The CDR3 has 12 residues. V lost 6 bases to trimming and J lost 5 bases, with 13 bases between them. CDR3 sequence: CSVAGDWYGYTF. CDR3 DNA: TGCAGCGTCGCAGGGGATTGGTATGGCTACACCTTC.

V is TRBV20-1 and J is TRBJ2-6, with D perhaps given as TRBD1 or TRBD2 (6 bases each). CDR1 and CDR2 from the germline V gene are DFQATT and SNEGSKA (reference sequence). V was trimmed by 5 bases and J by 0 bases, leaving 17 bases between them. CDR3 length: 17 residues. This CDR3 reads CSAFGGQGISGANVLTF. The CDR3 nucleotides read TGCAGTGCTTTCGGGGGCCAGGGGATCTCTGGGGCCAACGTCCTGACTTTC.

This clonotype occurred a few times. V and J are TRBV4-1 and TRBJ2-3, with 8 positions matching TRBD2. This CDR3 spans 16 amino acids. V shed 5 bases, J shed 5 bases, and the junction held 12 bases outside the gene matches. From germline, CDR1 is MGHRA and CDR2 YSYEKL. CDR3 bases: TGCGCCAGCAGCTATTCCGGGAGGGCCTGGGGAGATACGCAGTATTTT. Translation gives CASSYSGRAWGDTQYF.

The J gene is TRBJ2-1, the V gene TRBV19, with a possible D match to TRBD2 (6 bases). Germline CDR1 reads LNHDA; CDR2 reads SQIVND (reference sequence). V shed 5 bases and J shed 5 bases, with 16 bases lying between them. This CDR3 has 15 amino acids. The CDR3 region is CASSVRTGGNNEQFF. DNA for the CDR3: TGTGCCAGTAGTGTCCGGACCGGGGGTAACAATGAGCAGTTCTTC.

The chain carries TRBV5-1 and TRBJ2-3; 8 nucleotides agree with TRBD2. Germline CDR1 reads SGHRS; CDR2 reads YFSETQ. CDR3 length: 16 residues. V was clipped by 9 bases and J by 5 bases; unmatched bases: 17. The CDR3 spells CATARGLVGIQDTQYF. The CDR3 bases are TGCGCCACAGCCCGGGGACTAGTGGGCATCCAAGATACGCAGTATTTT.

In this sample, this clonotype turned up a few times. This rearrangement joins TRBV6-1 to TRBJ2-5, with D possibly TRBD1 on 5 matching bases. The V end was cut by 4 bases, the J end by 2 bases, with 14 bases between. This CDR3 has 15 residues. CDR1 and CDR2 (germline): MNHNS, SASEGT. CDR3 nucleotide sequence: TGTGCCAGCAGTGCCACCATGGCAGGGCAAGAGACCCAGTACTTC. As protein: CASSATMAGQETQYF.

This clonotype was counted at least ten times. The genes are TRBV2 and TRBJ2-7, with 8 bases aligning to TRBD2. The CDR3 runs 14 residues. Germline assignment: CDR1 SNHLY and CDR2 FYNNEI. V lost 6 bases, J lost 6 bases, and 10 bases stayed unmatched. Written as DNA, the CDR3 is TGTGCCAGCAGGGTAGGGAGCGGGAGCGGCGAGCAGTACTTC. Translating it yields CASRVGSGSGEQYF. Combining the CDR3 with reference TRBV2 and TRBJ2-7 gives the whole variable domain EPEVTQTPSHQVTQMGQEVILRCVPISNHLYFYWYRQILGQKVEFLVSFYNNEISEKSEIFDDQFSVERPDGSNFTLKIRSTKLEDSAMYFCASRVGSGSGEQYFGPGTRLTVT.

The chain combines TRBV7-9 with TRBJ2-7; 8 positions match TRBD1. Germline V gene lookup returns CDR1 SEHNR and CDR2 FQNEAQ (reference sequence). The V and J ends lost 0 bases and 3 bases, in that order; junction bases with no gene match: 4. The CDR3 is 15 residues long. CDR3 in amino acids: CASSLALGQGYEQYF. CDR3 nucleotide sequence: TGTGCCAGCAGCTTAGCGTTAGGACAGGGCTACGAGCAGTACTTC.

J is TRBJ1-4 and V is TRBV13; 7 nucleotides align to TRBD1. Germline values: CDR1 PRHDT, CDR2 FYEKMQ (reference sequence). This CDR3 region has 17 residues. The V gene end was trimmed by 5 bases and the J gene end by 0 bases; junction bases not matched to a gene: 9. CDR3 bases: TGTGCCAGCAGCCGGGGACAGATCCTCCCAACTAATGAAAAACTGTTTTTT. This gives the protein CASSRGQILPTNEKLFF. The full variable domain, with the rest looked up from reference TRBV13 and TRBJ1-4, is AAGVIQSPRHLIKEKRETATLKCYPIPRHDTVYWYQQGPGQDPQFLISFYEKMQSDKGSIPDRFSAQQFSDYHSELNMSSLELGDSALYFCASSRGQILPTNEKLFFGSGTQLSVL.

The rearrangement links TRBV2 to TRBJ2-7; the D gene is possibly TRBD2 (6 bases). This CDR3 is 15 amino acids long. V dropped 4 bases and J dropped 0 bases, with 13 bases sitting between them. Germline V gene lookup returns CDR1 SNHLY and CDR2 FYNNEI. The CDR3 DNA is TGTGCCAGCAGTGGGACTGCGCGGGGCTCCTACGAGCAGTACTTC. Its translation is CASSGTARGSYEQYF.

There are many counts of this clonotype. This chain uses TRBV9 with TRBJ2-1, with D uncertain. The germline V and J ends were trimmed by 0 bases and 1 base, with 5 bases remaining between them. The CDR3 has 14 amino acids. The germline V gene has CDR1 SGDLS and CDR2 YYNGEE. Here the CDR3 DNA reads TGTGCCAGCAGCGTAGAAGTTTCCTACAATGAGCAGTTCTTC. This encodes CASSVEVSYNEQFF. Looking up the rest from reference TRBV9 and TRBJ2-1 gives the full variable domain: DSGVTQTPKHLITATGQRVTLRCSPRSGDLSVYWYQQSLDQGLQFLIQYYNGEERAKGNILERFSAQQFPDLHSELNLSSLELGDSALYFCASSVEVSYNEQFFGPGTRLTVL.

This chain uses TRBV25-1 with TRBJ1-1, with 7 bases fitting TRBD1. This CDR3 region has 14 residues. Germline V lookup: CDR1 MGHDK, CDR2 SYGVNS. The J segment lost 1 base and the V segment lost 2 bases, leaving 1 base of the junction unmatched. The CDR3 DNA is TGTGCCAGCAGTGAAAGGACAGGGAACACTGAAGCTTTCTTT. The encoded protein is CASSERTGNTEAFF.

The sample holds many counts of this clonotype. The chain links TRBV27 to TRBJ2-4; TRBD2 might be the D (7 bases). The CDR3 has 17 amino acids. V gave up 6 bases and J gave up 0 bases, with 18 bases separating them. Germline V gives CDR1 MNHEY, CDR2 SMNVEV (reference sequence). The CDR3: CASSRGGGGLAKNIQYF. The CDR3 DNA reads TGTGCCAGCAGCCGCGGGGGAGGGGGATTAGCCAAAAACATTCAGTACTTC.

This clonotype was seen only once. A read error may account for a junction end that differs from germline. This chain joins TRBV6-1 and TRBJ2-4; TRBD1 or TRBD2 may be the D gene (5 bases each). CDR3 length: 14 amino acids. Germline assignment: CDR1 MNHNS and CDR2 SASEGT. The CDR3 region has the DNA TGTGCCAGCAGACAGGAGGAAGCCAGAAACATTCAGTACTTC. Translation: CASRQEEARNIQYF.

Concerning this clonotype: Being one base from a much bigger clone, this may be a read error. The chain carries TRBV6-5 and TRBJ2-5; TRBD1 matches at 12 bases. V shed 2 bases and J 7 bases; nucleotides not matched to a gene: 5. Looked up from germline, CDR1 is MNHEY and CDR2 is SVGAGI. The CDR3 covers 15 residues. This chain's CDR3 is CASSYGTGGRGTQYF. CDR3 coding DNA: TGTGCCAGCAGTTACGGGACAGGGGGCCGAGGGACCCAGTACTTC.